These 27 T cell receptor beta chains were all obtained from the same sample, sequenced in a study of CD8+CD57+ T cells in acquired aplastic anemia. According to the study, genomic DNA was the template for TCR beta VDJ and CDR3 profiling. Via MiXCR, TCRdb re-called the reads, giving one row per CDR3 protein. The table includes fewer than 100,000 distinct CDR3 sequences, 40% to 50% detected once. Sequenced material: sorted CD4+, CD8+, or CD8+CD57+ T cells (not recorded which) from PBMCs. The receptors were gathered from a human donor in good health, serving as a control.

The chain employs TRBV2 and TRBJ2-3, with D tentatively TRBD2 (5 bases). Germline V gene data show CDR1 as SNHLY and CDR2 as FYNNEI. The V end was cut by 8 bases, the J end by 5 bases, with 14 bases between. CDR3 length: 13 amino acids. Written as DNA, the CDR3 is TGTGCCAGCTCACTGGAGGTGAGAGATACGCAGTATTTT. This encodes CASSLEVRDTQYF.

Comments on this clonotype: Its ends do not fully match the called genes, so a read error is possible. V usage is TRBV5-4 and J usage is TRBJ2-1; possibly TRBD1 for D (6 bases). This CDR3 spans 15 amino acids. Per the germline V gene, CDR1 is SGHNT and CDR2 is YYREEE (reference sequence). The CDR3 spells CASSLTTGQNNGQFF. DNA for the CDR3: TGTGCCAGCAGCTTGACTACAGGGCAGAACAATGGGCAGTTCTTC. Full variable domain (rest looked up from reference TRBV5-4 and TRBJ2-1): ETGVTQSPTHLIKTRGQQVTLRCSSQSGHNTVSWYQQALGQGPQFIFQYYREEENGRGNFPPRFSGLQFPNYSSELNVNALELDDSALYLCASSLTTGQNNGQFFGPGTRLTVL.

V usage is TRBV15 and J usage is TRBJ1-6, with D maybe TRBD1 (5 bases). The V gene's germline CDR1 is LNHNV and CDR2 YYDKDF (reference sequence). This CDR3 region has 15 residues. Deletions cut 0 bases from V and 7 bases from J, with 10 bases between. The CDR3 sequence is CATSRDTGPNSPLHF. In DNA form, the CDR3 reads TGTGCCACCAGCAGAGATACGGGACCGAATTCACCCCTCCACTTT.

This clonotype was seen many times. This sequence joins TRBV9 and TRBJ2-1; D possibly corresponds to TRBD2 (6 bases). The CDR3 length is 16 residues. V lost 0 bases and J 2 bases, leaving 12 bases between the germline ends. Germline CDR1 is SGDLS and CDR2 is YYNGEE. This CDR3 reads CASSVVKGGAYNEQFF. The CDR3, as DNA: TGTGCCAGCAGCGTAGTTAAGGGAGGCGCCTACAATGAGCAGTTCTTC.

The V call is TRBV7-2, the J call TRBJ2-1, with TRBD1 as a possible D gene (5 bases). Trimming stripped 10 bases from V and 10 bases from J, with 11 bases between. CDR1 SGHTA and CDR2 FQGNSA come from the germline V gene. The CDR3 sequence is 10 residues long. CDR3 in DNA: TGTGCCACTAAACAGGTCGAGCAGTTCTTC. Protein: CATKQVEQFF. The full variable domain, completed using reference TRBV7-2 and TRBJ2-1, is GAGVSQSPSNKVTEKGKDVELRCDPISGHTALYWYRQSLGQGLEFLIYFQGNSAPDKSGLPSDRFSAERTGGSVSTLTIQRTQQEDSAVYLCATKQVEQFFGPGTRLTVL.

This clonotype was seen a handful of times. This chain connects TRBV27 to TRBJ1-1; D perhaps matches TRBD1 (5 bases). The germline V gene encodes CDR1 MNHEY and CDR2 SMNVEV (reference sequence). Trimming pared 4 bases from V and 3 bases from J, leaving 15 bases between. This CDR3 contains 15 residues. Here the CDR3 reads CASSWGGRGDTEAFF. The CDR3 bases are TGTGCCAGCAGTTGGGGAGGGAGGGGAGACACTGAAGCTTTCTTT.

This clonotype was detected a few times. A much larger clone differs by one base, so this may be a read error. CDR3 amino acids: CASSLGWYEQGDYGYTF. CDR3 coding DNA: TGTGCCAGCAGCTTAGGGTGGTACGAACAGGGGGACTATGGCTACACCTTC. V usage is TRBV11-1 and J usage is TRBJ1-2, with 8 positions matching TRBD1. Germline loops: CDR1 SGHAT, CDR2 FQDESV (reference sequence). The CDR3 is made up of 17 amino acids. The trim removed 1 base at V and 3 bases at J, leaving 10 bases unmatched.

At least ten counts were recorded for this clonotype. The chain joins TRBV15 to TRBJ2-5; unclear D gene. The CDR3 runs to 14 residues. The V and J ends lost 1 base and 2 bases respectively, with 8 bases between them. Per the germline V gene, CDR1 is LNHNV and CDR2 is YYDKDF (reference sequence). The CDR3 sequence: CATSRGAVQETQYF. The CDR3 bases are TGTGCCACCAGCAGAGGGGCGGTACAAGAGACCCAGTACTTC.

This clonotype was seen only a few times. The rearrangement uses TRBV15 and TRBJ2-7, with TRBD2 identical over 8 bases. This CDR3 is 15 amino acids long. Trimming cost V 1 base and J 2 bases; bases outside gene matches: 4. Germline V CDR1 and CDR2: LNHNV, YYDKDF (reference sequence). The CDR3 region has the DNA TGTGCCACCAGCAGAGCAACGGGGGGGGCCTACGAGCAGTACTTC. Encoded protein: CATSRATGGAYEQYF. Full variable domain (rest looked up from reference TRBV15 and TRBJ2-7): DAMVIQNPRYQVTQFGKPVTLSCSQTLNHNVMYWYQQKSSQAPKLLFHYYDKDFNNEADTPDNFQSRRPNTSFCFLDIRSPGLGDTAMYLCATSRATGGAYEQYFGPGTRLTVT.

The chain couples TRBV19 to TRBJ1-5, with D uncertain. CDR1 and CDR2 from the germline V gene are LNHDA and SQIVND (reference sequence). This CDR3 contains 15 residues. The ends were cut back, 7 bases at V and 0 bases at J, with 13 bases in the middle. The CDR3 region is CASIGGAYSNQPQHF. CDR3 DNA sequence: TGTGCCAGTATTGGCGGAGCATATAGCAATCAGCCCCAGCATTTT.

Details on this clonotype: Its ends do not fully match the called genes, so a read error is possible. J is TRBJ2-7 and V is TRBV19, with D maybe TRBD2 (5 bases). The germline V gene has CDR1 LNHDA and CDR2 SQIVND (reference sequence). The CDR3 extends over 13 amino acids. The CDR3 sequence is CAGGPGPTYEQCF. CDR3 sequence (DNA): TGTGCCGGCGGGCCGGGTCCAACCTACGAGCAGTGCTTC.

The table lists this clonotype with many counts. The V call is TRBV19, the J call TRBJ1-5; possibly TRBD1 for D (5 bases). CDR1 is LNHDA, CDR2 SQIVND, per germline (reference sequence). This CDR3 is 18 amino acids long. V gave up 5 bases and J gave up 4 bases, with 24 bases separating them. The CDR3 loop reads CASSSRQHDGGGNQPQHF. CDR3 nucleotides: TGTGCCAGTAGTTCCCGTCAACATGATGGGGGTGGAAATCAGCCCCAGCATTTT.

Only one count was recorded for this clonotype. The chain is built from TRBV6-4 and TRBJ2-7, with D unclear. CDR3 length equals 15 residues. Trimming left V 6 bases short and J 3 bases short, with 18 bases between. CDR1 and CDR2 from the germline V gene are MRHNA and SNTAGT. Here the CDR3 DNA reads TGTGCCAGCAGCATGACACCGAGACGCCGCTACGAGCAGTACTTC. Translating it yields CASSMTPRRRYEQYF.

The V and J genes are TRBV24-1 and TRBJ2-5; 9 bases map to TRBD1. V trimming: 4 bases; J trimming: 4 bases; junction bases outside the gene matches: 6. The CDR3 length is 15 residues. Germline assignment: CDR1 KGHDR and CDR2 SFDVKD. CDR3 sequence reads: CATSDHETGGETQYF. The CDR3, as DNA: TGTGCCACCAGTGACCACGAGACAGGGGGAGAGACCCAGTACTTC.

The chain uses TRBV2 and TRBJ1-2; 7 bases fit TRBD1. Trimming removed 6 bases from V and 7 bases from J; junction bases left unmatched: 11. The CDR3 spans 14 residues. The germline gives CDR1 SNHLY, CDR2 FYNNEI. This chain's CDR3 is CASSRQGRASGYTF. DNA for the CDR3: TGTGCCAGCAGCCGACAGGGACGAGCAAGTGGCTACACCTTC.

This clonotype was seen ten or more times. The chain couples TRBV20-1 to TRBJ2-2, with a weak D call TRBD2 (6 bases). CDR1 and CDR2 from the germline V gene are DFQATT and SNEGSKA (reference sequence). V shed 3 bases and J shed 4 bases, with 15 bases lying between them. CDR3 length: 15 amino acids. DNA for the CDR3: TGCAGTGCTAGGAGAGTGACTAGGGCCACCGGGGAGCTGTTTTTT. It specifies CSARRVTRATGELFF.

This clonotype was seen many times. The chain joins TRBV11-2 to TRBJ2-3; D tentatively reads TRBD1 or TRBD2 (6 bases each). Trimming pared 4 bases from V and 2 bases from J, leaving 22 bases between. Germline V gives CDR1 SGHAT, CDR2 FQNNGV. This CDR3 has 18 amino acids. CDR3 protein: CASSSDREAGQLTDTQYF. Written as DNA, the CDR3 is TGTGCCAGCAGCTCCGACCGTGAGGCGGGACAACTCACAGATACGCAGTATTTT.

V gene TRBV24-1 combines with J gene TRBJ2-2; D is ambiguous. V lost 3 bases and J 0 bases, leaving 4 bases between the germline ends. Looked up from germline, CDR1 is KGHDR and CDR2 is SFDVKD. The CDR3 sequence is 14 residues long. The CDR3 reads CATSDAANTGELFF. The DNA for the CDR3 is TGTGCCACCAGTGATGCGGCGAACACCGGGGAGCTGTTTTTT.

V usage is TRBV12-3 or TRBV12-4 and J usage is TRBJ1-2; 8 bases are shared with TRBD1. The CDR3 is 12 residues long. V trimming: 3 bases; J trimming: 8 bases; junction bases outside the gene matches: 2. The CDR3 bases are TGTGCCAGCAGTTTTAACAGGGGGGGCTACACCTTC. Protein sequence: CASSFNRGGYTF.

In the case of this clonotype: This may be a read error: a much more frequent sequence differs by one nucleotide. The rearrangement uses TRBV9 and TRBJ1-1; no definite D call. Looked up from germline, CDR1 is SGDLS and CDR2 is YYNGEE. V dropped 3 bases and J dropped 6 bases, with 12 bases sitting between them. CDR3 length: 13 amino acids. In nucleotides, the CDR3 is TGTGCCAGCAGCGCGGTGGAAAACGCTGAAGCTTTCTTT. Its protein is CASSAVENAEAFF.

CDR3 sequence reads: CASSLSPWVGAFF. In DNA form, the CDR3 reads TGTGCCAGCAGTTTATCCCCATGGGTCGGAGCTTTCTTT. The rearrangement links TRBV27 to TRBJ1-1, with D unclear. CDR1 MNHEY and CDR2 SMNVEV come from the germline V gene (reference sequence). CDR3 length equals 13 residues. V was trimmed by 0 bases and J by 10 bases, leaving 12 bases between them.

Note on this clonotype: Since a much larger clone is just one base distant, this may be a read error. V is TRBV20-1 and J is TRBJ2-1; D is undetermined. The germline CDR1 and CDR2 sequences are DFQATT and SNEGSKA (reference sequence). The CDR3 consists of 15 residues. The CDR3 DNA is TGCAGTGCTAGCCCAGGCGAGAGCTCCTACAATGCGCAGTTCTTC. Protein: CSASPGESSYNAQFF.

The V call is TRBV29-1, the J call TRBJ1-2; D gene ambiguous. The V end was cut by 3 bases, the J end by 1 base, with 9 bases between. Germline V lookup: CDR1 SQVTM, CDR2 ANQGSEA. The CDR3 sequence is 13 residues long. The CDR3 DNA reads TGCAGCGTTGATTCACCTGATAACTATGGCTACACCTTC. Its protein product is CSVDSPDNYGYTF.

This clonotype was seen at least ten times. V gene TRBV9 combines with J gene TRBJ2-3, with 7 bases that match TRBD2. CDR3 size: 15 residues. Germline assignment: CDR1 SGDLS and CDR2 YYNGEE. Unmatched junction bases numbered 3, after V lost 0 bases and J lost 2 bases. The CDR3 spells CASSVDGTITDTQYF. DNA for the CDR3: TGTGCCAGCAGCGTAGATGGGACTATCACAGATACGCAGTATTTT.

Concerning this clonotype: This may come from a read error, since a much larger clone is one base off. The chain has TRBV2 and TRBJ2-1; D is uncertain. Germline-derived CDR1 and CDR2 are SNHLY and FYNNEI. V lost 3 bases and J 9 bases, leaving 12 bases between the germline ends. There are 13 residues in the CDR3. As DNA, the CDR3 is TGTGCCAGCAGTGAGGCAAACGTCAGTGAGCAGTTCTTC. Amino acid sequence: CASSEANVSEQFF. Together with reference TRBV2 and TRBJ2-1, the CDR3 gives the full variable domain: EPEVTQTPSHQVTQMGQEVILRCVPISNHLYFYWYRQILGQKVEFLVSFYNNEISEKSEIFDDQFSVERPDGSNFTLKIRSTKLEDSAMYFCASSEANVSEQFFGPGTRLTVL.

About this clonotype itself: A clone one base away is much larger, so this may be a read error. The V gene is TRBV9, the J gene TRBJ2-1; tentative D call: TRBD2 (7 bases). The germline V and J ends were trimmed by 1 base and 8 bases, with 16 bases remaining between them. The CDR3 is 15 amino acids. Germline CDR1 reads SGDLS; CDR2 reads YYNGEE. The CDR3: CASSVRGGAGDEQFF. The CDR3 region has the DNA TGTGCCAGCAGCGTAAGAGGGGGGGCAGGCGATGAGCAGTTCTTC.

There are many counts of this clonotype. The chain is built from TRBV9 and TRBJ1-1; D might be TRBD1 (5 bases). Trimming removed 4 bases at V and 0 bases at J, with 13 bases between. Germline V gene sequence: CDR1 SGDLS, CDR2 YYNGEE. This CDR3 is built from 15 residues. The CDR3 region is CASSPSTAVNTEAFF. The CDR3 region has the DNA TGTGCCAGCAGCCCATCGACAGCGGTGAACACTGAAGCTTTCTTT.